The clone carrying this TCR beta chain has only a few counts. The antigen is unknown. Extracted RNA was reverse transcribed into cDNA, the sequencing template. Assay used: immunoSEQ multiplex PCR; TCRdb lists only in-frame clones, some missing. The sample records around 290,000 clones, about three fifths being singletons. This CDR3 contains 13 residues. V lost 1 base and J 0 bases, leaving 4 bases between the germline ends. CDR1 is KGHSH and CDR2 is LQKENI in the germline V gene. Treatment here: oral pan-JAK inhibitor, 5-10 mg twice daily. The sample comes from a study of CD8+ T cells in alopecia areata. Turning to the study itself: In an open-label trial, patients got 5 to 10 mg tofacitinib twice daily. Treatment ran 6 to 18 months, with 6 months of follow-up afterward.

Study-wide results and limits: Expanded CD8+ clones among the top 100, and scalp clonality, were significantly decreased by tofacitinib. A large proportion of expanded lesional clones were detected persisting in scalp and blood during tofacitinib.

The sequencing here drew on CD4+ T cells sorted from blood, taken at week 24, from a patient treated with tofacitinib. The origin of this receptor is a human donor with alopecia areata. The gene calls are TRBV18 and TRBJ2-7; D not certain. The CDR3 DNA reads TGTGCCAGCTCACCACGGACCTCCTACGAGCAGTACTTC. Protein product: CASSPRTSYEQYF.